This is a list of T cell receptor beta chains from one sample in a study of blood T cell repertoires in COVID-19. Data came from immunoSEQ multiplex PCR; TCRdb stores just in-frame clones and leaves some out. The sample contains about 150,000 clones, around 83% of which appear only once. Sequencing was done on a sample of peripheral blood. These receptors came from a woman aged 60-75 years with COVID-19, enrolled during active disease. The CDR3 runs from the conserved cysteine through the conserved F or W. D genes are given only for firm matches. Size values are once, few and many counts, or a class for expanded clones, and some rows have none.

NA,NA,TRBJ1-2,TRBV19,CASNQGPLANYGYTF,TGTGCCAGTAACCAGGGCCCCTTAGCTAACTATGGCTACACCTTC
NA,NA,TRBJ1-2,TRBV10-2,CASRESRWGIFNYGYTF,TGCGCCAGCAGAGAATCTCGGTGGGGCATTTTTAACTATGGCTACACCTTC
NA,NA,TRBJ2-4,TRBV6-5,CATQIREPAKNIQYF,TGTGCCACCCAAATTCGGGAGCCCGCCAAAAACATTCAGTACTTC
NA,NA,TRBJ1-1,TRBV5-5,CASSAPQDTEAFF,TGTGCCAGCAGCGCCCCCCAGGACACTGAAGCTTTCTTT
NA,NA,TRBJ1-5,TRBV18,CASSPGGNQPQHF,TGTGCCAGCTCACCAGGGGGGAATCAGCCCCAGCATTTT
NA,TRBD2,TRBJ2-3,TRBV9,CASSATSGSSSDTQYF,TGTGCCAGCAGCGCCACTAGCGGGAGCTCCTCAGATACGCAGTATTTT
NA,TRBD1,TRBJ2-7,TRBV7-9,CASSLGTGSPGQYF,TGTGCCAGCAGCTTAGGGACAGGCTCACCCGGGCAGTACTTC
NA,TRBD2,TRBJ2-5,TRBV7-2,CASSLGLAGETQYF,TGTGCCAGCAGCCTAGGACTAGCGGGAGAGACCCAGTACTTC
once,NA,TRBJ1-1,TRBV7-8,CASSTNGGTEAFF,TGTGCCAGCAGCACGAACGGGGGCACTGAAGCTTTCTTT
NA,TRBD1,TRBJ1-2,TRBV5-5,CASTLGTGHGYTF,TGTGCCAGCACCTTGGGGACAGGGCATGGCTACACCTTC
NA,NA,TRBJ2-3,TRBV30,CARTRVMDTQYF,TGTGCCCGGACCCGGGTGATGGATACGCAGTATTTT
NA,TRBD1,TRBJ2-7,TRBV29-1,CSVGQRISYEQYF,TGCAGCGTGGGACAGCGGATATCCTACGAGCAGTACTTC
NA,NA,TRBJ1-6,TRBV27,CASSPTNSPLHF,TGTGCCAGCAGTCCCACAAATTCACCCCTCCACTTT
once,NA,TRBJ1-3,TRBV7-9,CASSYKGQSSGNTIYF,TGTGCCAGCAGCTACAAAGGACAGAGCTCTGGAAACACCATATATTTT
NA,NA,TRBJ1-1,TRBV19,CASSNGVNTEAFF,TGTGCCAGTAGTAACGGGGTGAACACTGAAGCTTTCTTT
NA,TRBD1,TRBJ2-3,TRBV5-1,CASSGTGTGANQYF,TGCGCCAGCAGCGGTACCGGGACAGGGGCAAATCAGTATTTT
NA,NA,TRBJ1-3,TRBV5-1,CASSLAGISPGVTGNTIYF,TGCGCCAGCAGCTTGGCCGGCATCTCCCCGGGGGTCACTGGAAACACCATATATTTT
NA,NA,TRBJ2-1,TRBV7-6,CASSLPIGTYNEQFF,TGTGCCAGCAGCTTACCCATCGGGACCTACAATGAGCAGTTCTTC
NA,TRBD1,TRBJ1-2,TRBV19,CASSRQGAVRGYTF,TGTGCCAGTAGTAGGCAGGGGGCCGTGCGGGGCTACACCTTC
NA,NA,TRBJ1-2,TRBV14,CASSEQRRGDLYGYTF,TGTGCCAGCAGCGAACAGAGGCGGGGCGATCTCTATGGCTACACCTTC
NA,NA,TRBJ2-3,TRBV10-2,CASGGAEDTQYF,TGCGCCAGCGGGGGGGCTGAAGATACGCAGTATTTT
NA,TRBD1,TRBJ1-1,TRBV5-6,CASSHTDRKEAFF,TGTGCCAGCAGCCATACGGACAGGAAGGAAGCTTTCTTT
NA,TRBD1,TRBJ2-3,TRBV7-3,CASSLIRGLSTDTQYF,TGTGCCAGCAGCTTAATCAGGGGGCTAAGCACAGATACGCAGTATTTT
NA,NA,TRBJ2-1,TRBV7-3,CASGPSSGWDNEQFF,TGTGCCAGCGGACCTAGCTCGGGATGGGACAATGAGCAGTTCTTC
NA,NA,TRBJ1-1,TRBV3-1/TRBV3-2,CASSPFGVGTEAFF,TGTGCCAGCAGCCCCTTCGGGGTGGGGACTGAAGCTTTCTTT
NA,NA,TRBJ1-2,TRBV18,CASSPNGENYGYTF,TGTGCCAGCTCACCTAACGGTGAAAACTATGGCTACACCTTC
NA,TRBD1,TRBJ1-6,TRBV9,CASSVTGVNSPLHF,TGTGCCAGCAGCGTAACAGGGGTTAATTCACCCCTCCACTTT
NA,TRBD1,TRBJ2-6,TRBV5-1,CASSPVGTGASGANVLTF,TGCGCCAGCAGCCCAGTTGGAACAGGGGCCTCTGGGGCCAACGTCCTGACTTTC
NA,NA,TRBJ2-5,TRBV18,CASSPEGQETQYF,TGTGCCAGCTCACCGGAGGGTCAAGAGACCCAGTACTTC